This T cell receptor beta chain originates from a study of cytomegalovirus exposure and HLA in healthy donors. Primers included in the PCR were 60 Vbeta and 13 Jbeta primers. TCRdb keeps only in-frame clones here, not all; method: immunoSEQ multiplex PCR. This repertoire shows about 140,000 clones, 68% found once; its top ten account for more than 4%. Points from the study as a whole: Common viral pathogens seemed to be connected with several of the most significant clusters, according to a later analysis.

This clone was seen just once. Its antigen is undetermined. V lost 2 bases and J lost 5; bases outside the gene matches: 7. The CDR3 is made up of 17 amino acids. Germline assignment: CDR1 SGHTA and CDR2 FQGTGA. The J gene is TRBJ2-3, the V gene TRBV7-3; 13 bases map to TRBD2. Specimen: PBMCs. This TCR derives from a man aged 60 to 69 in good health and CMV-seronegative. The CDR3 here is CASSLYRLAGGGDTQYF. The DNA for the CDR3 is TGTGCCAGCAGCTTATACCGACTAGCGGGAGGTGGAGATACGCAGTATTTT.